A selection of T cell receptor beta chains follows, all from one sample in a study of blood T cell repertoires in COVID-19. Using immunoSEQ multiplex PCR, the repertoire was profiled, and TCRdb retains in-frame clones only, with some absent. The sample records 200,000 to 250,000 clones, about 80% being singletons. What was sequenced was PBMCs or T cells enriched from blood (not recorded which). The source is a woman aged 50 to 60 who had been exposed to COVID-19. The CDR3 runs from the conserved cysteine through the conserved F or W. D genes are given only for firm matches. Rows give clone size only sometimes, using once, few, many, or a class for an expanded clone.

d_call clone_size j_call v_call cdr3_aa cdr3_nt
NA once TRBJ1-2 TRBV28 CASWKESGYTF TGTGCCAGCTGGAAGGAGAGTGGCTACACCTTC
TRBD1 NA TRBJ1-2 TRBV5-1 CASSVEAGGSGYTF TGCGCCAGCAGCGTAGAGGCAGGGGGCTCTGGCTACACCTTC
TRBD2 NA TRBJ2-5 TRBV10-3 CAISETLSSGGLRETQYF TGTGCCATCAGTGAGACGTTAAGTAGCGGGGGGCTACGAGAGACCCAGTACTTC
NA NA TRBJ2-1 TRBV25-1 CASTIIGDEQFF TGTGCCAGCACCATCATCGGGGATGAGCAGTTCTTC
NA NA TRBJ1-1 TRBV7-9 CASSRSGYGEAFF TGTGCCAGCAGCCGTTCGGGGTATGGGGAAGCTTTCTTT
NA NA TRBJ2-5 TRBV2 CASRETAGGGGIGTQYF TGTGCCAGCAGGGAGACCGCAGGAGGGGGCGGGATAGGGACCCAGTACTTC
NA NA TRBJ1-6 TRBV7-9 CASSLITESSPLHF TGTGCCAGCAGCTTAATAACAGAGAGTTCACCCCTCCACTTT
NA NA TRBJ1-1 TRBV5-5 CASSHPGQEAFF TGTGCCAGCAGTCATCCGGGACAAGAAGCTTTCTTT
TRBD1 NA TRBJ2-5 TRBV2 CASKRTDRGVETQYF TGTGCCAGCAAAAGAACTGACAGGGGAGTTGAGACCCAGTACTTC
TRBD1 NA TRBJ2-7 TRBV19 CASSSTGTGAYEQYF TGTGCCAGTAGTTCGACCGGGACAGGGGCCTACGAGCAGTACTTC
TRBD1 NA TRBJ2-6 TRBV25-1 CASSKTGSGSGANVLTF TGTGCCAGCAGTAAGACAGGGTCAGGATCTGGGGCCAACGTCCTGACTTTC
TRBD1 NA TRBJ1-2 TRBV18 CASSPDRVYGYTF TGTGCCAGCTCCCCGGACAGGGTATATGGCTACACCTTC
NA NA TRBJ1-6 TRBV14 CASSQRRTYNSPLHF TGTGCCAGCAGCCAGAGGCGGACATATAATTCACCCCTCCACTTT
NA NA TRBJ2-1 TRBV4-3 CASSYQEGREQFF TGCGCCAGCAGCTACCAGGAGGGGCGTGAGCAGTTCTTC
NA NA TRBJ1-4 TRBV19 CASSIARASTNEKLFF TGTGCCAGTAGTATTGCGCGGGCCTCAACTAATGAAAAACTGTTTTTT
NA NA TRBJ1-5 TRBV18 CASSPLPGSNQPQHF TGTGCCAGCTCACCGTTACCGGGGAGCAATCAGCCCCAGCATTTT
TRBD1 NA TRBJ1-1 TRBV29-1 CSVAHTGDTEAFF TGCAGCGTTGCCCACACAGGGGACACTGAAGCTTTCTTT
NA NA TRBJ1-5 TRBV27 CASSLGRAQPQHF TGTGCCAGCAGTTTAGGGCGAGCTCAGCCCCAGCATTTT
NA NA TRBJ1-6 TRBV30 CAWNTRTNSPLHF TGTGCCTGGAATACACGAACCAATTCACCCCTCCACTTT
TRBD1 NA TRBJ2-7 TRBV19 CATSPGQGSLGQYF TGTGCCACCTCCCCGGGACAGGGTTCCCTCGGGCAGTACTTC
NA NA TRBJ1-3 TRBV11-2 CASSGQLSGNTIYF TGTGCCAGCAGCGGACAGCTCTCTGGAAACACCATATATTTT
TRBD1 few TRBJ2-2 TRBV5-1 CASSSRTGSNTGELFF TGCGCCAGCAGCTCCCGGACAGGCTCGAACACCGGGGAGCTGTTTTTT
NA many TRBJ1-6 TRBV7-9 CASSLGHDYNSPLHF TGTGCCAGCAGCTTAGGGCACGACTATAATTCACCCCTCCACTTT
TRBD1 NA TRBJ1-2 TRBV7-8 CASTWGTGLPYGYTF TGTGCCAGCACCTGGGGGACAGGGCTGCCCTATGGCTACACCTTC
NA NA TRBJ1-4 TRBV6-5 CASMRVNEKLFF TGTGCCAGCATGCGGGTTAATGAAAAACTGTTTTTT
NA NA TRBJ1-5 TRBV19 CASSISVWGVRLNQPQHF TGTGCCAGTAGTATATCAGTTTGGGGAGTTCGGCTCAATCAGCCCCAGCATTTT
NA once TRBJ1-3 TRBV3-1/TRBV3-2 CASSRGSQSSRNTIYF TGTGCCAGCAGCCGTGGGTCCCAGTCATCGAGGAACACCATATATTTT
NA NA TRBJ1-6 TRBV7-2 CASSSRGSSNSPLHF TGTGCCAGCAGCTCGCGAGGGAGTAGTAATTCACCCCTCCACTTT
NA NA TRBJ2-2 TRBV6-6 CASSWQGTGELFF TGTGCCAGCAGTTGGCAGGGAACCGGGGAGCTGTTTTTT
TRBD2 NA TRBJ2-5 TRBV24-1 CATSAATPGLAGETQYF TGTGCCACCAGTGCTGCCACACCGGGACTAGCTGGGGAGACCCAGTACTTC
TRBD2 NA TRBJ2-7 TRBV5-1 CASSFEERGGTYEQYF TGCGCCAGCAGCTTCGAGGAGCGGGGGGGCACCTACGAGCAGTACTTC
NA NA TRBJ1-1 TRBV6-4 CASSVSSNTEAFF TGTGCCAGCAGTGTTAGTAGTAACACTGAAGCTTTCTTT
NA once TRBJ2-2 TRBV19 CASGLSPRSGELFF TGTGCCAGTGGTCTCTCCCCCAGGTCCGGGGAGCTGTTTTTT
TRBD2 once TRBJ2-1 TRBV19 CASSILAGGNEQFF TGTGCCAGTAGTATCCTAGCGGGGGGCAATGAGCAGTTCTTC
NA NA TRBJ2-5 TRBV18 CASSPTNWYQETQYF TGTGCCAGCTCACCAACCAACTGGTACCAAGAGACCCAGTACTTC
NA NA TRBJ1-1 TRBV10-3 CAIKAGVNTEAFF TGTGCCATCAAAGCAGGGGTAAACACTGAAGCTTTCTTT
NA NA TRBJ2-3 TRBV10-1 CASSELRGGRDTDTQYF TGCGCCAGCAGTGAGTTACGCGGGGGCCGGGACACAGATACGCAGTATTTT
NA NA TRBJ2-7 TRBV7-8 CASTYPSNGVGEQYF TGTGCCAGCACCTACCCCTCTAACGGGGTCGGCGAGCAGTACTTC
TRBD1 once TRBJ2-5 TRBV5-6 CASSRQGARETQYF TGTGCCAGCAGCCGCCAGGGGGCACGAGAGACCCAGTACTTC
NA NA TRBJ1-2 TRBV5-1 CASSLNPQYNYGYTF TGCGCCAGCAGCCTAAACCCGCAATATAACTATGGCTACACCTTC
NA NA TRBJ2-5 TRBV7-9 CASSSLTFIQETQYF TGTGCCAGCAGCTCCCTGACATTCATCCAAGAGACCCAGTACTTC
NA NA TRBJ1-1 TRBV6-5 CASSFYTTGKAEAFF TGTGCCAGCAGTTTCTACACTACAGGGAAAGCTGAAGCTTTCTTT
NA NA TRBJ1-1 TRBV5-6 CASSLMASGAFF TGTGCCAGCAGCTTGATGGCCAGCGGGGCTTTCTTT